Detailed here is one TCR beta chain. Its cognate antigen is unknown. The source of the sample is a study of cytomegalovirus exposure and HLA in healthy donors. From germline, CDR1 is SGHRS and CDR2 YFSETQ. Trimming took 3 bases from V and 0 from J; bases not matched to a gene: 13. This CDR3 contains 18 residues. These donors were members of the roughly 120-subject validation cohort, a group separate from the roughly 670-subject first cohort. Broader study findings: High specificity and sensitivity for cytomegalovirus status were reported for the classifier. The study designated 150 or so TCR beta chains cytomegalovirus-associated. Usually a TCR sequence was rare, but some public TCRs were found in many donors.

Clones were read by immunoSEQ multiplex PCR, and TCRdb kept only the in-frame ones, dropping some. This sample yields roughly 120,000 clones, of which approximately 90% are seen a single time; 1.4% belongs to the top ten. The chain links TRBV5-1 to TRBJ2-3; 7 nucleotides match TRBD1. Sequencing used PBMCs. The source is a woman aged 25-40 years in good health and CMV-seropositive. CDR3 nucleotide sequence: TGCGCCAGCAGCTCTACTCCAAACAGGGGCACTAGCACAGATACGCAGTATTTT. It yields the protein CASSSTPNRGTSTDTQYF.